Sequencing of this T cell receptor (beta chain) was carried out in a study of regulatory T cells in long-lasting Graves disease (dated by TCRdb to 2020 to 2022). At the level of the whole study: Antithyroid drugs had been taken for less than 3 months by newly diagnosed Graves' disease patients. The study was registered as a clinical trial and conducted in China. TCR sequencing covered around 13 persistent and roughly 20 newly diagnosed Graves' disease patients, 33 samples in total. Peripheral blood TCR sequencing and RNA sequencing compared persistent Graves' disease patients with newly diagnosed Graves' disease patients.

This clonotype was seen a handful of times. What this receptor recognizes is not known. No base quality information exists; no much larger clone differs at one position. General conclusions and limits of the study: Only peripheral blood was studied, because thyroid tissue, the primary lesion, was inaccessible. The authors noted that the small sample size was a limitation that may lower accuracy. Sequencing and analysis were restricted to the TCR beta chain. Preferential use of TRBV28, TRBJ1-2 and TRBJ2-5 was observed in persistent disease, whereas TRBV20-1 and TRBJ2-1 were favored in newly diagnosed disease. More public clonotypes were shared among persistent patients (roughly 2,700) than among newly diagnosed patients (more than 950). Compared with newly diagnosed patients, patients with persistent Graves' disease had lower TCR Shannon entropy and fewer highly expanded clones, which suggests clonal expansion.

Germline trimming amounts to 8 bases on V and 7 bases on J, with 2 as the count of junction bases outside the gene matches. CDR1 LNHDA and CDR2 SQIVND were looked up in the germline V gene (reference sequence). Its CDR3 holds 13 amino acids, cysteine through phenylalanine. The DNA shown is the 39-base CDR3, in frame from base 1. The sample's time point label, in plain terms: newly diagnosed GD, antithyroid drugs for less than 3 months. For both TCR sequencing and RNA sequencing, RNA was extracted from PBMCs using TRIzol. The diagnosis of Graves' disease was made according to American Thyroid Association guidelines. The patients came from an endocrinology department in Xi'an, China. Each patient gave approximately 9 milliliters of peripheral blood, collected in an EDTA anticoagulant tube. Ficoll Paque Plus density gradient separation was used to isolate PBMCs, and no further T cell sorting was performed. An Agilent 2100 Bioanalyzer and agarose gel were used to check RNA quality, while a NanoDrop 2000 measured RNA concentration.

Libraries were prepared through multiplex PCR. The listed sequencing device is Illumina HiSeq 4000. iRepertoire HTBI primers and Arm-PCR amplification of CDR3 regions were used to construct TCR beta libraries. Before sequencing, the PCR products went through gel purification. From the authors' description of their analysis: A total of around 59 TRBV and some 15 TRBJ segments were identified across samples and were used for gene usage analysis of CDR3 amino acid clonotypes. COPE and FqMerger were used to merge filtered high-quality paired reads into contigs. BLAST was used to align contigs to the IMGT TRBV, TRBD and TRBJ reference genes, and CDR3 was defined following IMGT. Any clonotype with a frequency above 0.1% was classified as a highly expanded clone. Shannon entropy was used to measure repertoire diversity, and the Gini coefficient was used to measure V-J evenness. A clonotype found in more than one individual was treated as public. TCRdb reprocessed the public reads (quality trimming at Q25 with fastp, clone calling with MiXCR) and kept in-frame beta chains. Rows are unified per CDR3 protein, each entry keeping the most common DNA and genes. What appears here as the V and J calls and clone size reflects TCRdb's work, not the paper's. For this sample the table gives 350,000 to 550,000 distinct CDR3 sequences, of which more than 12% were detected only once. Of the sample, roughly 17% falls within the top ten clones.

These data also formed part of another study, on T cells in Graves' hyperthyroidism and ophthalmopathy. The second paper further reports: A patient counted as having stable Graves' hyperthyroidism if no progression to ophthalmopathy occurred over 18 months of follow-up. Hyperthyroidism patients were newly diagnosed, with disease duration under 2 months, and aged 18 to 65 years. Patients with uncontrolled infections, other autoimmune diseases, pregnancy or lactation were excluded. Diagnoses were established on the basis of clinical symptoms, serum thyroxine and TRAb, thyroid ultrasound, and orbital computed tomography. The TCR CDR3 was subjected to a first round of RT-PCR using the HTBI primer set and the Qiagen OneStep RT-PCR kit. Most expanded thyroid clonotypes (frequency above 0.001) were also found in blood, which suggests that blood repertoires may mirror thyroid immune responses. Ophthalmopathy was separated from stable hyperthyroidism by a 13 V-J signature model, with around 90% sensitivity and roughly 81% specificity obtained in cross-validation and 80%/75% obtained in testing. In validation, the model predicted progression to ophthalmopathy with roughly 70% sensitivity and 72% to 75% specificity, a median of 6.5 months before onset. To identify TCR V-J signatures that set the groups apart, the researchers used a discovery cohort of 90 to 100 patients, made up of fewer than 50 with Graves' ophthalmopathy and 57 with stable Graves' hyperthyroidism. An independent validation cohort of around 19 hyperthyroidism patients and about 15 patients who later progressed to ophthalmopathy tested prospective prediction of ophthalmopathy. The 100 or so discovery patients were divided at random into training and test sets in a 7:3 ratio. In addition, the study compared T-cell repertoires in thyroid tissue and in blood from roughly 6 Graves' hyperthyroidism patients. Once sampling was done, hyperthyroidism patients were given methimazole at a starting dose of 30 mg daily, whereas ophthalmopathy patients were given high-dose intravenous methylprednisolone. The libraries were constructed in a second round of multiplex PCR and then size-selected and purified. Paired-end sequencing of the libraries was performed with 100 bp reads on an Illumina HiSeq2000. SOAPnuke was used to process the raw data, removing reads that contained adapters or uncalled bases, had a mean Phred below 15, or lacked an exact match to the constant primer or identifier. High-quality paired reads were merged with COPE v1.2.5, and unique nucleotide sequences were defined as clonotypes. Clonotypes were aligned to IMGT TRBV, TRBD and TRBJ reference segments using MiTCR v1.1. Only V-J combinations with frequency above 0.0001, covering 98% to 99.2% of repertoires, were analysed. The TCS score was defined as the ratio of F50 (clonal expansion) to E x V (chaos), calculated using BLOSUM62-based TCRdist between CDR3 peptides within each V-J. Welch's t-statistics and random forest reduced around 550 V-J features to 10 to 15, which were used in a naive Bayes classifier (R e1071). Sample size was not statistically predetermined, and investigators were not blinded to group allocation. TCR Vbeta CDR3 sequencing of 135 peripheral blood samples (fewer than 45 ophthalmopathy, under 80 hyperthyroidism and roughly 17 progressor patients) is reported in the paper.

The chain employs TRBV19 and TRBJ2-1; 13 central bases correspond to TRBD2. Sample: peripheral blood mononuclear cells (PBMCs), taken at new diagnosis, from a patient treated with antithyroid drugs. The clonotype was recovered from a young woman with Graves disease. Donor details come from another sample of the same person, matched by shared clones. The DNA is as follows: TGTGCCAGTTGGACTAGCGGGAGAAATGAGCAGTTCTTC. The encoded protein is CASWTSGRNEQFF.